Below, 17 T cell receptor beta chains from the same sample are listed, as sequenced in a study of blood T cell repertoires in COVID-19. TCRdb keeps only in-frame clones here, not all; method: immunoSEQ multiplex PCR. This sample carries approximately 58,000 clones, 85% to 95% of them seen once, and the ten largest clones take approximately 2.8%. The material sequenced was peripheral blood. These receptor sequences come from a human donor in a cohort sampled during active COVID-19.

This rearrangement joins TRBV10-3 to TRBJ1-3, with D possibly being TRBD1 (5 bases). Germline loops: CDR1 ENHRY, CDR2 SYGVKD. The CDR3 is made up of 16 amino acids. The V and J ends lost 0 bases and 4 bases respectively, with 13 bases between them. CDR3 nucleotides: TGTGCCATCAGTGAGTCGACCGGGGGGGAAGGAAACACCATATATTTT. Protein sequence: CAISESTGGEGNTIYF.

This clone was observed a single time. V usage is TRBV6-5 and J usage is TRBJ2-1; D is perhaps TRBD1 (5 bases). The CDR3 length is 14 residues. V was clipped by 7 bases and J by 1 base, with 11 bases between them. Germline CDR1 reads MNHEY; CDR2 reads SVGAGI. CDR3 residues: CASIQGFSYNEQFF. The DNA of the CDR3 is TGTGCCAGCATCCAGGGATTTTCCTACAATGAGCAGTTCTTC.

The chain couples TRBV4-2 to TRBJ1-1; D ambiguous. This CDR3 is built from 12 residues. CDR1 is LGHNA, CDR2 YNFKEQ, per germline. V was cut by 2 bases and J by 12 bases, with 13 bases left in between. This chain's CDR3 is CASSQSDGSPFF. Written as DNA, the CDR3 is TGTGCCAGCAGCCAATCCGACGGGTCTCCTTTCTTT.

The V call is TRBV19, the J call TRBJ2-5; a possible D gene is TRBD2 (6 bases). Trimming removed 8 bases at V and 4 bases at J, with 20 bases between. This CDR3 has 15 residues. Looked up from germline, CDR1 is LNHDA and CDR2 is SQIVND (reference sequence). CDR3 in amino acids: CASRTGLRVGETQYF. The CDR3 DNA sequence: TGTGCCAGTCGAACGGGACTCCGGGTTGGAGAGACCCAGTACTTC.

This clone was seen only once. The chain carries TRBV5-1 and TRBJ2-7; D is perhaps TRBD2 (5 bases). The CDR3 covers 12 residues. Trimming shortened V by 0 bases and J by 6 bases, and 7 bases separated the two germline ends. Germline lookup yields CDR1 SGHRS and CDR2 YFSETQ. CDR3 loop: CASSLVGSEQYF. The CDR3 nucleotides read TGCGCCAGCAGCTTGGTAGGGAGCGAGCAGTACTTC.

This rearrangement joins TRBV6-5 to TRBJ2-1, with D perhaps matching TRBD2 (6 bases). V gave up 6 bases and J gave up 8 bases, with 17 bases separating them. The germline gives CDR1 MNHEY, CDR2 SVGAGI. The CDR3 loop spans 14 amino acids. As DNA, the CDR3 is TGTGCCAGCAGGCTGGGACTTCCCGGTTATGAGCAGTTCTTC. It is translated as CASRLGLPGYEQFF.

The gene calls are TRBV19 and TRBJ1-1; 9 positions match TRBD1. Trimming took 4 bases from V and 2 from J; bases not matched to a gene: 8. CDR1 is LNHDA, CDR2 SQIVND, per germline (reference sequence). The CDR3 consists of 16 residues. CDR3 in DNA: TGTGCCAGTAGTAGATGGACAGGGGCGAGTAACACTGAAGCTTTCTTT. Translation gives CASSRWTGASNTEAFF.

The chain combines TRBV3-1 (or the pseudogene TRBV3-2) with TRBJ1-3, with a weak D call TRBD1 (5 bases). There are 16 residues in the CDR3. Germline V CDR1 and CDR2: LGHDT, YNNKEL (reference sequence). V was cut by 2 bases and J by 0 bases, with 11 bases left in between. CDR3 in amino acids: CASSQRGGNSGNTIYF. In DNA, the CDR3 is TGTGCCAGCAGCCAAAGGGGAGGCAACTCTGGAAACACCATATATTTT.

The chain combines TRBV11-2 with TRBJ2-7; D is uncertain. The germline CDR1 and CDR2 sequences are SGHAT and FQNNGV. V was pared by 1 base and J by 5 bases, with 9 bases between. The CDR3 extends over 13 amino acids. CDR3 region: CASSLGHRDEQYF. In DNA, the CDR3 is TGTGCCAGCAGCTTAGGGCACCGTGACGAGCAGTACTTC.

The genes are TRBV9 and TRBJ2-2; 11 nucleotides agree with TRBD2. The CDR3 is 17 amino acids. After removal of 2 bases from V and 0 bases from J, the junction contained 3 bases not matched to a gene. Per germline, CDR1 SGDLS and CDR2 YYNGEE. CDR3 DNA: TGTGCCAGCAGCGTGGGACTAGCGGACGCGAACACCGGGGAGCTGTTTTTT. Encoded protein: CASSVGLADANTGELFF.

This chain connects TRBV27 to TRBJ2-7, with D possibly matching TRBD2 (6 bases). The germline CDR1 and CDR2 sequences are MNHEY and SMNVEV (reference sequence). Deletions cut 6 bases from V and 2 bases from J, with 14 bases between. The CDR3 runs 14 residues. The CDR3 DNA reads as TGTGCCAGCAGCCCCGGGACTCTACCCTACGAGCAGTACGTC. It codes for CASSPGTLPYEQYV.

The chain recombines TRBV27 with TRBJ1-6; D may be TRBD1 (5 bases). The CDR3 contains 15 residues. With 3 bases removed from V and 9 bases from J, the gap between germline ends came to 15 bases. Germline-derived CDR1 and CDR2 are MNHEY and SMNVEV (reference sequence). The DNA for the CDR3 is TGTGCCAGCAGTTTGAAGTGGCAGGGTAGTTCACCCCTCCACTTT. Translating it yields CASSLKWQGSSPLHF.

The gene calls are TRBV14 and TRBJ2-2; D uncertain. V lost 2 bases, J lost 4 bases, and 14 bases lay in between. This CDR3 has 16 amino acids. CDR1 is SGHDN, CDR2 FVKESK, per germline. The CDR3, as DNA: TGTGCCAGCAGCCAATCCCCACTCCCAGGCACCGGGGAGCTGTTTTTT. Translated, it gives CASSQSPLPGTGELFF.

The V and J genes are TRBV19 and TRBJ2-7; a possible D gene is TRBD2 (5 bases). The CDR3 has 13 amino acids. V lost 5 bases to trimming and J lost 4 bases, with 12 bases between them. The germline gives CDR1 LNHDA, CDR2 SQIVND (reference sequence). This CDR3 reads CASSPGEKYEQYV. For the CDR3, the DNA is TGTGCCAGTAGTCCCGGGGAGAAATACGAGCAGTACGTC.

The rearrangement links TRBV18 to TRBJ2-2; TRBD2 might be the D (5 bases). Trimming took 4 bases from V and 5 from J, leaving 17 bases between them. This CDR3 contains 16 residues. The germline V gene has CDR1 KGHSH and CDR2 LQKENI. This CDR3 reads CASSLGDFTLTGELFF. As DNA, the CDR3 is TGTGCCAGCTCACTGGGAGACTTCACCCTAACCGGGGAGCTGTTTTTT.

This chain joins TRBV7-9 and TRBJ1-2, with unresolved D. This CDR3 has 12 residues. Trimming shortened V by 0 bases and J by 4 bases, and 3 bases separated the two germline ends. Germline values: CDR1 SEHNR, CDR2 FQNEAQ (reference sequence). The DNA for the CDR3 is TGTGCCAGCAGCTTAGCCTTCTATGGCTACACCTTC. Translated: CASSLAFYGYTF.

In DNA, the CDR3 is TGTGCCAGCAGTTTTAGGGGGGGAGAGGGCGTTGAGCAGTTCTTC. It encodes CASSFRGGEGVEQFF. This chain uses TRBV28 with TRBJ2-1, with D possibly TRBD2 on 7 matching bases. The V gene's germline CDR1 is MDHEN and CDR2 SYDVKM. V gave up 3 bases and J gave up 9 bases, with 18 bases separating them. The CDR3 has 15 amino acids. The full variable domain, in which reference TRBV28 and TRBJ2-1 provide the parts outside the CDR3, is DVKVTQSSRYLVKRTGEKVFLECVQDMDHENMFWYRQDPGLGLRLIYFSYDVKMKEKGDIPEGYSVSREKKERFSLILESASTNQTSMYLCASSFRGGEGVEQFFGPGTRLTVL.